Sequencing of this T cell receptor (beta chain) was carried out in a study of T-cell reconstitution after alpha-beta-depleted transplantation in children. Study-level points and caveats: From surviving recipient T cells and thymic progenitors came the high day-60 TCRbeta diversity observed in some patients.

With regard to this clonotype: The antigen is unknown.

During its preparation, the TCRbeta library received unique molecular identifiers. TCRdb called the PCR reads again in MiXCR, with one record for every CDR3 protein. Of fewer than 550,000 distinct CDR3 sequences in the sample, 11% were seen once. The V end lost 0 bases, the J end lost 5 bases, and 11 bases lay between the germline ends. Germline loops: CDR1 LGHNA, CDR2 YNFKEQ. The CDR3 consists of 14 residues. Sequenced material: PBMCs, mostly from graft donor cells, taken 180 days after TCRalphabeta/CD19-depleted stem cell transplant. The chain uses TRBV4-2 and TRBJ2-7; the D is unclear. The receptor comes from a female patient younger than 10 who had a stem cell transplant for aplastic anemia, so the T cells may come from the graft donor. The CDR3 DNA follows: TGTGCCAGCAGCCAAGATAGAGAAACCAACGAGCAGTACTTC. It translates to CASSQDRETNEQYF.